Given below is one T cell receptor beta chain in context. Its antigen is as yet unknown. These data belong to a study of lymphopenia after photon versus proton radiotherapy. Profiled with immunoSEQ multiplex PCR; TCRdb holds only in-frame clones, not every one. The sample contains some 30,000 clones, under 90% of which appear only once. CDR1 is SQVTM and CDR2 is ANQGSEA in the germline V gene. V shed 6 bases and J shed 7 bases, with 13 bases lying between them. The CDR3 sequence is 12 residues long. Regarding the study as a whole: Relative stability marked proton patients; photon patients lost diversity and naive cells. After the lymphocyte nadir, photon-treated repertoires showed oligoclonal expansion, especially of CD8+ Temra cells.

The sequenced sample was peripheral blood, obtained from a patient treated with photon-based radiotherapy. The rearrangement uses TRBV29-1 and TRBJ2-4; D is perhaps TRBD2 (5 bases). This receptor was obtained from a woman in her forties or fifties with pancreatic cancer. The DNA of the CDR3 is TGCAGCGTACAACAGCCGGGGAACATTCAGTACTTC. As protein: CSVQQPGNIQYF. The entire variable domain, with the rest obtained from reference TRBV29-1 and TRBJ2-4, is as follows: SAVISQKPSRDICQRGTSLTIQCQVDSQVTMMFWYRQQPGQSLTLIATANQGSEATYESGFVIDKFPISRPNLTFSTLTVSNMSPEDSSIYLCSVQQPGNIQYFGAGTRLSVL.